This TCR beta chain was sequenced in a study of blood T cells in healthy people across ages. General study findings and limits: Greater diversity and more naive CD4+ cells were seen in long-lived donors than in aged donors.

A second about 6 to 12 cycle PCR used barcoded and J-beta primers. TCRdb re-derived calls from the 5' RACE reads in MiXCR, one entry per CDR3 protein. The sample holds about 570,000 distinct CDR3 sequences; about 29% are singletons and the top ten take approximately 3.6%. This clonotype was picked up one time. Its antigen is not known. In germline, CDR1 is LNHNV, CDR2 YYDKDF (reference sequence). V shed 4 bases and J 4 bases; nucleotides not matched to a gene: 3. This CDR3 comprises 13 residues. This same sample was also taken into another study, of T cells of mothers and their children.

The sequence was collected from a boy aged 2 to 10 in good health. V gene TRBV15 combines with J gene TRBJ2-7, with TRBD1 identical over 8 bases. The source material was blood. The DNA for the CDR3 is TGTGCCACCAGCACAGACAGGGGTTACGAGCAGTACTTC. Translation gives CATSTDRGYEQYF.